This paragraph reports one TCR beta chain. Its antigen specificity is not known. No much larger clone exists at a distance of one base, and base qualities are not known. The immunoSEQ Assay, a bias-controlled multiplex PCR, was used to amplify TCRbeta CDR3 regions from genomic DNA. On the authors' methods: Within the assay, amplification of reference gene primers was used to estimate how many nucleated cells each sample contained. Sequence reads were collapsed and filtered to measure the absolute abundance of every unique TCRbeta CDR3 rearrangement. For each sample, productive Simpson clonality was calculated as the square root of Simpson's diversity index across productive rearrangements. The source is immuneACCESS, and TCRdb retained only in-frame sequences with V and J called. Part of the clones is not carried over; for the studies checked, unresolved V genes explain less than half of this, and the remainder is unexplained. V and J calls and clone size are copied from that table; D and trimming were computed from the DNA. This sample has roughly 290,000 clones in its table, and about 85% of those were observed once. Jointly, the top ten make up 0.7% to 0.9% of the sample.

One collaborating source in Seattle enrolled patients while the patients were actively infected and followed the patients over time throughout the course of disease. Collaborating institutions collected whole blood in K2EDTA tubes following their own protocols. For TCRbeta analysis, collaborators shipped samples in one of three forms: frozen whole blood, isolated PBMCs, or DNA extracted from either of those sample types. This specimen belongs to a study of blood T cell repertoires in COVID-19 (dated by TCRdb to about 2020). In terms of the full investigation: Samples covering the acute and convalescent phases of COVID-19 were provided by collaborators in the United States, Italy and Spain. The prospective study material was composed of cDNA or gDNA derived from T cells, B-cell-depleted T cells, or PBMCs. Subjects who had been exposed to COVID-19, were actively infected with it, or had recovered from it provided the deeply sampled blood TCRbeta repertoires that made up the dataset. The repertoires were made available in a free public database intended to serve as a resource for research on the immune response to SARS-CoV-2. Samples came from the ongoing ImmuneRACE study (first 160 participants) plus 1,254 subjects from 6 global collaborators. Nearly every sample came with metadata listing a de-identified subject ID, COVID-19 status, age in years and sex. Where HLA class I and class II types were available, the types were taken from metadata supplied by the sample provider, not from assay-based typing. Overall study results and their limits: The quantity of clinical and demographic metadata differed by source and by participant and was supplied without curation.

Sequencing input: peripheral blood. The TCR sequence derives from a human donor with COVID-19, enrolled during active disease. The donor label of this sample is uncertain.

The nucleotide sequence reads TGTGCCAGCTCCCGGACAGGGGGCTTCAACGAGCAGTACTTC. It translates to CASSRTGGFNEQYF. The chain was built from TRBV9 and TRBJ2-7; 11 central bases correspond to TRBD1. Inclusive of the bounding cysteine and phenylalanine, the CDR3 is 14 residues long. The only DNA kept is the CDR3, 42 bases in frame from the first base. From the germline V gene, CDR1 is SGDLS and CDR2 is YYNGEE. Unmatched junction bases come to 8, with V trimmed by 7 bases and J by 5 bases. With the portions outside the CDR3 filled from the reference TRBV9 and TRBJ2-7 genes, the complete variable region becomes DSGVTQTPKHLITATGQRVTLRCSPRSGDLSVYWYQQSLDQGLQFLIQYYNGEERAKGNILERFSAQQFPDLHSELNLSSLELGDSALYFCASSRTGGFNEQYFGPGTRLTVT.